The 16 T cell receptor beta chains listed next were all sequenced from one sample in a study of identical twins. TCRdb reanalysed the 5' RACE reads using MiXCR and keeps one entry per CDR3 protein. The sample carries more than 600,000 distinct CDR3 sequences, roughly 18% recorded once. These same data were also listed under a study on T cells expressing NK-cell markers.

The sample consisted of PBMCs. These receptors were obtained from a woman younger than 30 in good health.

The chain employs TRBV6-1 and TRBJ1-1, with 7 bases matching TRBD1. The germline CDR1 and CDR2 sequences are MNHNS and SASEGT. The CDR3 length is 14 residues. The ends lost 5 bases at V and 0 bases at J; junction bases unmatched: 3. CDR3 DNA sequence: TGTGCCAGCAGTCCAACAGGGGTGAACACTGAAGCTTTCTTT. It codes for CASSPTGVNTEAFF.

There are a few counts of this clonotype. This sequence joins TRBV7-9 and TRBJ1-2; D not resolved. The CDR3 covers 12 residues. The V and J ends lost 1 base and 8 bases respectively, with 8 bases between them. Looked up from germline, CDR1 is SEHNR and CDR2 is FQNEAQ (reference sequence). CDR3 residues: CASSLVGVGYTF. CDR3 DNA sequence: TGTGCCAGCAGCTTAGTTGGGGTAGGCTACACCTTC. Using reference TRBV7-9 and TRBJ1-2 for the parts outside the CDR3, the full variable domain is DTGVSQNPRHKITKRGQNVTFRCDPISEHNRLYWYRQTLGQGPEFLTYFQNEAQLEKSRLLSDRFSAERPKGSFSTLEIQRTEQGDSAMYLCASSLVGVGYTFGSGTRLTVV.

This clonotype was recorded a few times. V gene TRBV12-3 or TRBV12-4 combines with J gene TRBJ2-1; TRBD2 agrees at 7 bases. The CDR3 sequence is 13 residues long. Trimming cost V 8 bases and J 4 bases; bases outside gene matches: 5. DNA for the CDR3: TGTGCCAGCGCCACAGCGGGATACAATGAGCAGTTCTTC. It is translated as CASATAGYNEQFF.

This clonotype showed up just a few times. The chain uses TRBV4-2 and TRBJ2-7; D is unresolved. The CDR3 has 14 amino acids. V lost 0 bases, J lost 2 bases, and 8 bases lay in between. Per germline, CDR1 LGHNA and CDR2 YNFKEQ. As DNA, the CDR3 is TGTGCCAGCAGCCAAGATTACGGTACCTACGAGCAGTACTTC. This codes for CASSQDYGTYEQYF.

This clonotype was detected a few times. The chain uses TRBV7-8 and TRBJ2-7; 13 bases agree with TRBD2. Trimming cost V 4 bases and J 5 bases; bases outside gene matches: 5. Per germline, CDR1 SGHVS and CDR2 FQNEAQ. This CDR3 contains 15 residues. The CDR3 is CASSSTSGRKHEQYF. Written as DNA, the CDR3 is TGTGCCAGCAGCTCGACTAGCGGGAGGAAACACGAGCAGTACTTC.

The V gene is TRBV9, the J gene TRBJ2-1; 10 nucleotides match TRBD1. J lost 4 bases, V lost 3 bases, and 4 bases had no gene match. Germline CDR1 SGDLS, CDR2 YYNGEE. CDR3 length: 15 amino acids. CDR3 nucleotide sequence: TGTGCCAGCAGCGCATCGGGACAGGGGTACAATGAGCAGTTCTTC. Translating it yields CASSASGQGYNEQFF.

This clonotype was counted a single time. The V gene is TRBV3-1, the J gene TRBJ2-6, with D perhaps matching TRBD1 (6 bases). The V end was cut by 2 bases, the J end by 2 bases, with 10 bases between. Germline V lookup: CDR1 LGHDT, CDR2 YNNKEL (reference sequence). The CDR3 covers 16 residues. CDR3 protein: CASSQLTGTGANVLTF. The CDR3 DNA follows: TGTGCCAGCAGCCAACTTACAGGGACTGGGGCCAACGTCCTGACTTTC.

This clonotype was observed at least ten times. The V gene is TRBV27, the J gene TRBJ1-4; 9 nucleotides match TRBD1. The germline V gene encodes CDR1 MNHEY and CDR2 SMNVEV (reference sequence). CDR3 length: 15 residues. V gave up 6 bases and J gave up 4 bases; unmatched junction bases: 6. CDR3 coding DNA: TGTGCCAGCAGCGACAGGGGGACAATTAATGAAAAACTGTTTTTT. Amino acid sequence: CASSDRGTINEKLFF.

This clonotype was observed a single time. The CDR3 sequence: CGVGHPASNYGYTF. In DNA form, the CDR3 reads TGCGGCGTCGGGCATCCTGCCTCCAACTATGGCTACACCTTC. The V call is TRBV5-1, the J call TRBJ1-2, with D unclear. The CDR3 length is 14 residues. Germline CDR1 SGHRS, CDR2 YFSETQ.

CDR3 in amino acids: CASSERWGWQFF. The CDR3 nucleotides read TGTGCCAGCAGTGAAAGATGGGGTTGGCAGTTCTTC. V gene TRBV6-1 combines with J gene TRBJ2-1; D remains ambiguous. V was trimmed by 2 bases and J by 12 bases, leaving 11 bases between them. The CDR3 consists of 12 residues. The germline gives CDR1 MNHNS, CDR2 SASEGT.

This clonotype has a handful of counts. The chain employs TRBV10-1 and TRBJ2-5, with 9 positions matching TRBD2. After removal of 3 bases from V and 3 bases from J, the junction contained 5 bases not matched to a gene. The CDR3 runs to 15 residues. The germline CDR1 and CDR2 sequences are WNHNN and SYGVQD (reference sequence). Here the CDR3 DNA reads TGCGCCAGCAGTGACCTAGCGGGAAACAAAGAGACCCAGTACTTC. This sequence encodes CASSDLAGNKETQYF.

The chain couples TRBV30 to TRBJ2-1; D gene ambiguous. The CDR3 totals 13 residues. CDR1 is GTSNPN and CDR2 is SVGIG in the germline V gene (reference sequence). The V gene lost 2 bases and the J gene lost 0 bases, with 5 bases spanning the gap. Here the CDR3 DNA reads TGTGCCTGGAGTTATAGCTCCTACAATGAGCAGTTCTTC. The encoded protein is CAWSYSSYNEQFF.

The chain recombines TRBV7-9 with TRBJ2-3, with D perhaps being TRBD1 or TRBD2 (5 bases each). The ends were cut back, 3 bases at V and 4 bases at J, with 20 bases in the middle. The CDR3 has 17 amino acids. Germline V gene data show CDR1 as SEHNR and CDR2 as FQNEAQ (reference sequence). In nucleotides, the CDR3 is TGTGCCAGCAGCTTCCCCGGGACCCCATTAGGGGCAGATACGCAGTATTTT. This encodes CASSFPGTPLGADTQYF.

This clonotype showed up many times. The CDR3 sequence: CASTDRGFTDTQYF. Here the CDR3 DNA reads TGCGCCAGCACCGACAGGGGGTTCACAGATACGCAGTATTTT. The J gene is TRBJ2-3, the V gene TRBV5-1, with 9 positions matching TRBD1. V lost 6 bases and J lost 2; bases outside the gene matches: 4. Germline V lookup: CDR1 SGHRS, CDR2 YFSETQ. The CDR3 is made up of 14 amino acids.

V gene TRBV20-1 combines with J gene TRBJ2-7; D is possibly TRBD2 (6 bases). This CDR3 is 12 amino acids long. Trimming took off 1 base at V and 6 bases at J, with 10 bases between the two ends. CDR1 is DFQATT and CDR2 is SNEGSKA in the germline V gene (reference sequence). CDR3 sequence (DNA): TGCAGTGCTAGAGGTTTGGGGGGCGAGCAGTACTTC. This codes for CSARGLGGEQYF.

This clonotype has only a few counts. The chain couples TRBV9 to TRBJ2-5; TRBD2 aligns across 11 bases. Trimming at V came to 1 base and at J to 1 base, leaving 3 bases not matched to a gene. There are 16 residues in the CDR3. In germline, CDR1 is SGDLS, CDR2 YYNGEE. The CDR3 loop is CASSVTSGGFQETQYF. CDR3 nucleotides: TGTGCCAGCAGCGTAACTAGCGGGGGCTTCCAAGAGACCCAGTACTTC.